Shown below are 10 T cell receptor beta chains from a single sample sequenced in a study of identical twins. In TCRdb, the 5' RACE reads were re-called with MiXCR into one record per CDR3 protein. The sample consists of about 200,000 distinct CDR3 sequences, 6% to 9% of them appearing once. These same data were also listed under a study on yellow fever vaccine responses in identical twins.

The sample was memory (CD45RO+) T cells sorted from blood. The receptors were sampled from a woman younger than 35 in good health.

This clonotype showed up just a few times. This rearrangement joins TRBV25-1 to TRBJ1-4; D remains ambiguous. The V end lost 7 bases, the J end lost 7 bases, and 13 bases lay between the germline ends. The CDR3 covers 13 residues. Germline V gives CDR1 MGHDK, CDR2 SYGVNS. CDR3 nucleotide sequence: TGTGCCAGCATCGGCCCGGTCGGTGAAAAACTGTTTTTT. Its translation is CASIGPVGEKLFF.

This clonotype was seen ten or more times. The CDR3 coding sequence is TGTGCCATCAGCCGGGACGGGAACACTGAAGCTTTCTTT. Protein product: CAISRDGNTEAFF. This chain uses TRBV10-3 with TRBJ1-1; possibly TRBD1 for D (5 bases). The CDR3 is 13 amino acids. Trimming cost V 6 bases and J 1 base, with 9 bases left between them. Germline V gives CDR1 ENHRY, CDR2 SYGVKD.

The chain links TRBV10-1 to TRBJ2-3; no definite D call. V was shortened by 3 bases and J by 0 bases, with 7 bases between the two germline ends. Germline loops: CDR1 WNHNN, CDR2 SYGVQD (reference sequence). This CDR3 has 14 residues. The CDR3 is CASSETRSTDTQYF. For the CDR3, the DNA is TGCGCCAGCAGTGAAACAAGAAGCACAGATACGCAGTATTTT.

This chain connects TRBV21-1 to TRBJ1-6; the table's D call of TRBD1 was not tested on the DNA. TRBV21-1 constitutes a pseudogene. The CDR3 is 16 residues long. The CDR3 region has the DNA TGTGCCAGCAGCAAAGTCCCCTGGACGTATAATTCACCCCTCCACTTT. It translates to CASSKVPWTYNSPLHF.

The chain recombines TRBV20-1 with TRBJ2-5, with 10 bases aligning to TRBD2. Per the germline V gene, CDR1 is DFQATT and CDR2 is SNEGSKA (reference sequence). The CDR3 length is 15 residues. The V and J ends lost 0 bases and 0 bases, in that order; junction bases with no gene match: 1. CDR3 loop: CSARDGLADQETQYF. Here the CDR3 DNA reads TGCAGTGCTAGAGATGGACTAGCGGACCAAGAGACCCAGTACTTC.

This clonotype came up a few times. The chain combines TRBV7-9 with TRBJ2-5; 7 nucleotides align to TRBD1. From germline, CDR1 is SEHNR and CDR2 FQNEAQ (reference sequence). The CDR3 length is 14 residues. With V trimmed by 3 bases and J by 3 bases, 4 bases remained unmatched. CDR3 loop: CASSFRDSKETQYF. In DNA form, the CDR3 reads TGTGCCAGCAGCTTCCGGGACAGCAAAGAGACCCAGTACTTC.

This clonotype appeared many times. V usage is TRBV29-1 and J usage is TRBJ2-7; D may be TRBD1 or TRBD2 (5 bases each). The V end lost 5 bases, the J end lost 2 bases, and 19 bases lay between the germline ends. CDR1 is SQVTM and CDR2 is ANQGSEA in the germline V gene. The CDR3 extends over 15 amino acids. CDR3 sequence (DNA): TGCAGCGTTCAGAGAGGGGAAGGGAATCCCTACGAGCAGTACTTC. Its translation is CSVQRGEGNPYEQYF.

This clonotype was detected a few times. The genes are TRBV6-2 or TRBV6-3 and TRBJ2-7; D possibly uses TRBD1 or TRBD2 (5 bases each). Trimming removed 5 bases from V and 0 bases from J, with 11 bases in between. CDR1 MNHEY and CDR2 SVGEGT come from the germline V gene. The CDR3 length is 14 residues. CDR3 protein: CASSHGTFSYEQYF. The CDR3 DNA follows: TGTGCCAGCAGTCACGGGACGTTCTCCTACGAGCAGTACTTC.

The chain recombines TRBV5-8 with TRBJ2-6; D ambiguous. The length of the CDR3 is 17 residues. V was cut by 4 bases and J by 0 bases, with 14 bases left in between. Germline V CDR1 and CDR2: SGHTS, YDEGEE. Here the CDR3 reads CASSLLITRSGANVLTF. The CDR3 DNA is TGTGCCAGCAGCCTTCTCATAACACGCTCTGGGGCCAACGTCCTGACTTTC.

The chain links TRBV12-3 or TRBV12-4 to TRBJ2-2; 7 nucleotides match TRBD1. J lost 6 bases, V lost 6 bases, and 4 bases had no gene match. This CDR3 is built from 13 residues. The CDR3 sequence: CASRTGLPGELFF. The CDR3 nucleotides are TGTGCCAGCAGGACAGGGTTGCCCGGGGAGCTGTTTTTT.